One and the same sample provided the 15 T cell receptor beta chains below, sequenced in a study of CD8 T cells in ankylosing spondylitis (dated by TCRdb to 2016 to 2017). General conclusions and limits of the study: A TCR beta motif of 8 or 9 highly homologous amino acid variants appeared characteristic of blood from ankylosing spondylitis patients.

The library came from 5' RACE. The run used an Illumina HiSeq 2500. TCRdb reworked the public reads: Q25 trimming with fastp, MiXCR clone assembly, productive beta chains retained. Merged by CDR3 protein, the rows form single entries marked with the most common genes and DNA. The table for this sample lists more than 650,000 distinct CDR3 sequences; approximately 12% of them were counted only once. The ten most abundant clones make up approximately 0.5% of the sample. Their antigens remain unidentified. The source material was blood, either unsorted or a sorted T cell fraction (not recorded which). The source is a male donor with ankylosing spondylitis.

This clonotype was found a few times. The J gene is TRBJ2-3, the V gene TRBV7-3; 10 positions agree with TRBD2. This CDR3 is built from 18 residues. V shed 2 bases, J shed 6 bases, and the junction held 14 bases outside the gene matches. Germline values: CDR1 SGHTA, CDR2 FQGTGA. CDR3 bases: TGTGCCAGCAGCTTACGGCTAGCGGGGGCCGACCCAATGGATACGCAGTATTTT. Encoded protein: CASSLRLAGADPMDTQYF.

The rearrangement joins TRBV20-1 to TRBJ2-6, with D uncertain. CDR1 and CDR2 (germline): DFQATT, SNEGSKA (reference sequence). CDR3 size: 18 residues. CDR3 protein: CSPLYARNPLAGANVLTF. Written as DNA, the CDR3 is TGCAGCCCTCTTTACGCGAGGAACCCCCTCGCTGGGGCCAACGTCCTGACTTTC.

This clonotype was seen repeatedly, ten times or more. The genes are TRBV10-3 and TRBJ2-7, with 7 bases aligning to TRBD1. Germline V gene data show CDR1 as ENHRY and CDR2 as SYGVKD. V lost 6 bases to trimming and J lost 1 base; unmatched junction nucleotides: 12. This CDR3 region has 16 residues. The CDR3 bases are TGTGCCATCAGCGACGCCCGCTCGACAGGGTCCTACGAGCAGTACTTC. Its translation is CAISDARSTGSYEQYF.

Only a few counts were recorded for this clonotype. The CDR3 DNA sequence: TGCAGTGCTAACACAGGGCCAGATACGCAGTATTTT. This codes for CSANTGPDTQYF. This chain joins TRBV20-1 and TRBJ2-3, with a weak D call TRBD1 (6 bases). V shed 4 bases and J shed 4 bases, with 9 bases lying between them. There are 12 residues in the CDR3. The germline V gene has CDR1 DFQATT and CDR2 SNEGSKA (reference sequence).

This clonotype was seen a few times. The genes are TRBV4-3 and TRBJ2-5; D is unresolved. CDR3 length: 13 residues. Deletions cut 0 bases from V and 6 bases from J, with 8 bases between. Germline V gene data show CDR1 as LGHNA and CDR2 as YSLEER. CDR3 protein: CASSQDNKQTQYF. Here the CDR3 DNA reads TGCGCCAGCAGCCAAGATAACAAACAGACCCAGTACTTC.

This clonotype was counted at least ten times. The chain employs TRBV29-1 and TRBJ2-7; D gene ambiguous. Per the germline V gene, CDR1 is SQVTM and CDR2 is ANQGSEA. CDR3 length: 11 amino acids. With 5 bases removed from V and 6 bases from J, the gap between germline ends came to 11 bases. The chain's CDR3 is CSVLGIGEQYF. The CDR3 bases are TGCAGCGTTCTAGGGATTGGCGAGCAGTACTTC.

This clonotype has more than one count but fewer than ten. The chain couples TRBV7-9 to TRBJ2-1; TRBD2 aligns across 8 bases. Per the germline V gene, CDR1 is SEHNR and CDR2 is FQNEAQ (reference sequence). V shed 6 bases and J 8 bases; nucleotides not matched to a gene: 12. The CDR3 sequence is 15 residues long. The chain's CDR3 is CASSPTRGGGDEQFF. CDR3 in DNA: TGTGCCAGCAGTCCTACCCGGGGGGGTGGTGATGAGCAGTTCTTC.

This clonotype has a count of ten or more. The chain couples TRBV5-1 to TRBJ1-2; D is ambiguous. This CDR3 comprises 13 residues. Per germline, CDR1 SGHRS and CDR2 YFSETQ. Trimming cost V 0 bases and J 5 bases, with 8 bases left between them. The CDR3 loop is CASSLALGYGYTF. The CDR3 bases are TGCGCCAGCAGCTTGGCCTTGGGGTATGGCTACACCTTC.

This clonotype was picked up a small number of times. The chain carries TRBV20-1 and TRBJ1-4, with a tentative D call TRBD1 (6 bases). The CDR3 consists of 14 residues. V lost 6 bases, J lost 5 bases, and 16 bases lay in between. Germline V CDR1 and CDR2: DFQATT, SNEGSKA (reference sequence). CDR3 amino acids: CSAYGRGTNEKLFF. The CDR3 DNA follows: TGCAGTGCGTATGGACGGGGGACAAATGAAAAACTGTTTTTT.

V gene TRBV4-3 combines with J gene TRBJ1-4; tentative D call: TRBD1 (6 bases). In germline, CDR1 is LGHNA, CDR2 YSLEER. This CDR3 spans 14 amino acids. The V end lost 4 bases, the J end lost 7 bases, and 13 bases lay between the germline ends. CDR3 in amino acids: CASSLHRVGEKLFF. CDR3 DNA sequence: TGCGCCAGCAGCCTTCACAGGGTGGGTGAAAAACTGTTTTTT.

This clonotype has a count of ten or more. This rearrangement joins TRBV7-9 to TRBJ2-5, with 8 bases matching TRBD2. CDR3 length equals 13 residues. V shed 5 bases, J shed 4 bases, and the junction held 3 bases outside the gene matches. Germline values: CDR1 SEHNR, CDR2 FQNEAQ (reference sequence). CDR3 region: CASSLLAGETQYF. In DNA form, the CDR3 reads TGTGCCAGCAGCCTTCTAGCGGGAGAGACCCAGTACTTC.

The chain has TRBV20-1 and TRBJ1-2, with 7 bases aligning to TRBD1. The CDR3 has 16 amino acids. V shed 5 bases, J shed 0 bases, and the junction held 12 bases outside the gene matches. Per germline, CDR1 DFQATT and CDR2 SNEGSKA (reference sequence). The CDR3 nucleotides read TGCAGTGCTGCCCCCGGGAACAGGGGAGCTAACTATGGCTACACCTTC. Amino acid sequence: CSAAPGNRGANYGYTF.

This chain uses TRBV4-3 with TRBJ2-3; the match to TRBD2 covers 10 bases. With 0 bases clipped from V and 8 bases from J, the junction kept 8 bases outside the gene matches. The CDR3 is made up of 16 amino acids. The germline gives CDR1 LGHNA, CDR2 YSLEER. The CDR3 sequence: CASSQDTQRGGSTQYF. CDR3 sequence (DNA): TGCGCCAGCAGCCAAGATACCCAGCGGGGGGGCTCTACGCAGTATTTT.

This clonotype has ten or more counts. The V and J genes are TRBV5-6 and TRBJ2-3, with D possibly TRBD2 on 6 matching bases. Germline V gene lookup returns CDR1 SGHDT and CDR2 YYEEEE. The CDR3 is 16 residues long. The V and J ends lost 0 bases and 1 base respectively, with 12 bases between them. The CDR3 nucleotides are TGTGCCAGCAGCTTGGGGGATGGGACTCGCACAGATACGCAGTATTTT. It codes for CASSLGDGTRTDTQYF. The full variable domain, rest sourced from reference TRBV5-6 and TRBJ2-3, is DAGVTQSPTHLIKTRGQQVTLRCSPKSGHDTVSWYQQALGQGPQFIFQYYEEEERQRGNFPDRFSGHQFPNYSSELNVNALLLGDSALYLCASSLGDGTRTDTQYFGPGTRLTVL.

In its sample, this clonotype was seen a few times. The chain carries TRBV29-1 and TRBJ2-5; D call uncertain. The germline V gene has CDR1 SQVTM and CDR2 ANQGSEA. Trimming shortened V by 5 bases and J by 2 bases, and 15 bases separated the two germline ends. There are 14 residues in the CDR3. The chain's CDR3 is CSVTYDTSQETQYF. The CDR3 region has the DNA TGCAGCGTTACCTACGACACGTCACAAGAGACCCAGTACTTC.